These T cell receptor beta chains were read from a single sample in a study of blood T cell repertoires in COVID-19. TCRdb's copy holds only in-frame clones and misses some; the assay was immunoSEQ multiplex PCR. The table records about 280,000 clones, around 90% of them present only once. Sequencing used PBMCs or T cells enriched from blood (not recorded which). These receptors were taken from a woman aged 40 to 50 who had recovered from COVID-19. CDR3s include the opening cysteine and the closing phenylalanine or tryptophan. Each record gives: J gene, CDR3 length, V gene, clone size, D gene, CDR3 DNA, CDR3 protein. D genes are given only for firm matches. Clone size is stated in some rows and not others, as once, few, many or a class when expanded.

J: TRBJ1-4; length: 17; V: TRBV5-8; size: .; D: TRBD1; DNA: TGTGCCAGCAGCTCGGGACAGGGGTCCCTCACTAATGAAAAACTGTTTTTT; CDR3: CASSSGQGSLTNEKLFF
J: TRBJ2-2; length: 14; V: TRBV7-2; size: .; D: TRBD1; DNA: TGTGCCAGCAGAACAGGGGCAAACACCGGGGAGCTGTTTTTT; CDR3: CASRTGANTGELFF
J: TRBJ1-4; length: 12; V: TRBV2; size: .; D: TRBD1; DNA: TGTGCCAGCAGCCTCCTCGGGACAGTCCAGTTTTTT; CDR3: CASSLLGTVQFF
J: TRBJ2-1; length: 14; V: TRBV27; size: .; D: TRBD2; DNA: TGTGCCAGCAGTCCCTGGGGGGGAGACAATGAGCAGTTCTTC; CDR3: CASSPWGGDNEQFF
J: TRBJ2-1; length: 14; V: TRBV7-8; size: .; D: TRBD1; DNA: TGTGCCAGCAGCTTTAGCAGGGGGTGGGATGAGCAGTTCTTC; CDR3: CASSFSRGWDEQFF
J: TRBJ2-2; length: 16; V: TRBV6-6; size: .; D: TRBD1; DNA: TGTGCCAGCAGTTACGGGGCAGGGGGTCACACCGGGGAGCTGTTTTTT; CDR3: CASSYGAGGHTGELFF
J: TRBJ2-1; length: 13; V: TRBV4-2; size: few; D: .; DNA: TGTGCCAGCAGTGGGGCGGTCTACAATGAGCAGTTCTTC; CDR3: CASSGAVYNEQFF
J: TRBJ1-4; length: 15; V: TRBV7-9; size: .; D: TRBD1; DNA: TGTGCCAGCAGCCCTAATGGACAGGGGAATGAAAAACTGTTTTTT; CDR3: CASSPNGQGNEKLFF
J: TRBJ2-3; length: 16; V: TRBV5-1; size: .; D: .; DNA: TGCGCCAGCAGCCCGCAGGGTACAGCCACAGCAGATACGCAGTATTTT; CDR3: CASSPQGTATADTQYF
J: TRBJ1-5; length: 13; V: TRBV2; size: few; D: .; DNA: TGTGCCAGCCGGCGGGACAGCAATCAGCCCCAGCATTTT; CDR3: CASRRDSNQPQHF
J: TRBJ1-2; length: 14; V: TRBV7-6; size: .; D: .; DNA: TGTGCCAGCAGCTTAGGGCCTGGTAACTATGGCTACACCTTC; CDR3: CASSLGPGNYGYTF
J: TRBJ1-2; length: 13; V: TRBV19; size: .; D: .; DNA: TGTGCCAGTAGTATCCGGGAGAACTATGGCTACACCTTC; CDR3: CASSIRENYGYTF
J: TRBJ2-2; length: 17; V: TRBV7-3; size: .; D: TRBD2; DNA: TGTGCCAGCAGCTTATATCGGCTAGCGGAGAACACCGGGGAGCTGTTTTTT; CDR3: CASSLYRLAENTGELFF
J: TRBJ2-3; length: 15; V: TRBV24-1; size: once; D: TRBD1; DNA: TGTGCCACCGGCAGCCGGGACAGGGTATCAGATACGCAGTATTTT; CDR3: CATGSRDRVSDTQYF
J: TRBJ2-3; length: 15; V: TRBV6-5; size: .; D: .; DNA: TGTGCCAGCGACCCTCAGGGCTTCGGAGCAGATACGCAGTATTTT; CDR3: CASDPQGFGADTQYF